These 30 T cell receptor beta chains share one sample of origin, sequenced in a study of T-cell memory formation after mild COVID-19. TCRdb reprocessed the 5' RACE reads with MiXCR, giving one entry per CDR3 protein. The sample carries approximately 100,000 distinct CDR3 sequences, around 12% recorded once. Sequenced: PBMCs or a T cell subset sorted from them (not recorded which). All receptors come from an adult woman who had mild COVID-19 (a few samples of this study predate the infection). Cell type and time point are not known.

This clonotype was seen only a few times. The V call is TRBV5-1, the J call TRBJ2-7; tentatively, D is TRBD1 (5 bases). CDR3 size: 17 residues. Per germline, CDR1 SGHRS and CDR2 YFSETQ. Trimming shortened V by 0 bases and J by 0 bases, and 16 bases separated the two germline ends. The CDR3 sequence is CASSLVPQDQGSYEQYF. Here the CDR3 DNA reads TGCGCCAGCAGCTTGGTCCCCCAAGATCAGGGCTCCTACGAGCAGTACTTC. Using reference TRBV5-1 and TRBJ2-7 for the parts outside the CDR3, the full variable domain is KAGVTQTPRYLIKTRGQQVTLSCSPISGHRSVSWYQQTPGQGLQFLFEYFSETQRNKGNFPGRFSGRQFSNSRSEMNVSTLELGDSALYLCASSLVPQDQGSYEQYFGPGTRLTVT.

This clonotype has only a few counts. The chain uses TRBV6-2 or TRBV6-3 and TRBJ2-2; 9 nucleotides match TRBD2. J gave up 6 bases and V 5 bases, and 22 bases lay outside the gene matches. CDR3 length: 20 residues. The germline V gene encodes CDR1 MNHEY and CDR2 SVGEGT. The CDR3 sequence: CASSGDPHSFSGRGPGELFF. CDR3 coding DNA: TGTGCCAGCAGTGGGGACCCCCATTCCTTTAGCGGGAGAGGTCCCGGGGAGCTGTTTTTT.

This clonotype turned up a few times. The chain couples TRBV9 to TRBJ2-7; perhaps D is TRBD1 or TRBD2 (6 bases each). V lost 3 bases, J lost 3 bases, and 25 bases lay in between. The CDR3 has 18 amino acids. The germline V gene encodes CDR1 SGDLS and CDR2 YYNGEE. The CDR3 DNA sequence: TGTGCCAGCAGCGAGGGCGGGACACGCACAATCAACCGCTACGAGCAGTACTTC. It yields the protein CASSEGGTRTINRYEQYF.

This clonotype was detected a few times. The chain recombines TRBV19 with TRBJ2-1; the D is unclear. The CDR3 runs to 13 residues. Germline V CDR1 and CDR2: LNHDA, SQIVND (reference sequence). Trimming cost V 4 bases and J 8 bases, with 12 bases left between them. The CDR3 DNA is TGTGCCAGTAGTAGAAAGGAACTGGATGAGCAGTTCTTC. Protein product: CASSRKELDEQFF.

The rearrangement uses TRBV7-9 and TRBJ2-5; D not certain. The CDR3 consists of 15 residues. Trimming shortened V by 5 bases and J by 5 bases, and 18 bases separated the two germline ends. CDR1 is SEHNR, CDR2 FQNEAQ, per germline (reference sequence). CDR3 nucleotide sequence: TGTGCCAGCAGCCCGGACGGTGAAGCGTGGGAGACCCAGTACTTC. This encodes CASSPDGEAWETQYF.

The chain recombines TRBV6-5 with TRBJ1-1; 8 bases align to TRBD1. V shed 5 bases and J 0 bases; nucleotides not matched to a gene: 2. In germline, CDR1 is MNHEY, CDR2 SVGAGI. The CDR3 has 14 amino acids. The CDR3 bases are TGTGCCAGCAGTGGACAGGGAATGAACACTGAAGCTTTCTTT. It translates to CASSGQGMNTEAFF.

This clonotype has just a few counts. The chain uses TRBV5-1 and TRBJ1-1, with a tentative D call TRBD1 (5 bases). CDR1 and CDR2 (germline): SGHRS, YFSETQ. The CDR3 has 17 residues. The V and J ends lost 5 bases and 0 bases respectively, with 20 bases between them. The CDR3 DNA follows: TGCGCCAGCAGTCACACCTTCTACAGGATATTGAACACTGAAGCTTTCTTT. Amino acid sequence: CASSHTFYRILNTEAFF.

This clonotype was seen ten or more times. The chain recombines TRBV20-1 with TRBJ2-1; weak D call: TRBD2 (6 bases). The CDR3 totals 16 residues. The germline V and J ends were trimmed by 0 bases and 8 bases, with 20 bases remaining between them. CDR1 is DFQATT, CDR2 SNEGSKA, per germline (reference sequence). The CDR3 bases are TGCAGTGCTAGAGATTCAGTTGCGGGAAGCTGGGATGAGCAGTTCTTC. Amino acids: CSARDSVAGSWDEQFF.

This rearrangement joins TRBV20-1 to TRBJ1-3; the D is unclear. This CDR3 contains 15 residues. The germline V gene has CDR1 DFQATT and CDR2 SNEGSKA (reference sequence). The V and J ends lost 0 bases and 3 bases respectively, with 12 bases between them. The CDR3 region is CSAREASTHGNTIYF. The CDR3 nucleotides are TGCAGTGCTAGAGAGGCCTCCACTCATGGAAACACCATATATTTT.

V and J are TRBV7-3 and TRBJ2-1; D not certain. The CDR3 has 16 amino acids. The germline V gene has CDR1 SGHTA and CDR2 FQGTGA. The V end lost 5 bases, the J end lost 5 bases, and 19 bases lay between the germline ends. The CDR3 bases are TGTGCCAGCAGCGCCCGGACGCGAGAAACCGACAATGAGCAGTTCTTC. It translates to CASSARTRETDNEQFF. The full variable domain, in which reference TRBV7-3 and TRBJ2-1 provide the parts outside the CDR3, is GAGVSQTPSNKVTEKGKYVELRCDPISGHTALYWYRQSLGQGPEFLIYFQGTGAADDSGLPNDRFFAVRPEGSVSTLKIQRTERGDSAVYLCASSARTRETDNEQFFGPGTRLTVL.

The chain is built from TRBV9 and TRBJ2-7, with D perhaps being TRBD1 or TRBD2 (7 bases each). CDR3 length equals 15 residues. CDR1 is SGDLS, CDR2 YYNGEE, per germline. Between the trimmed V and J ends, which lost 0 bases and 3 bases, there was a span of 13 bases. Here the CDR3 DNA reads TGTGCCAGCAGCGTAGCGGCAGGGGGGGGCTACGAGCAGTACTTC. Residues: CASSVAAGGGYEQYF.

This clonotype was seen a few times. The CDR3 sequence: CASSFSTSGIAGEQYF. CDR3 sequence (DNA): TGTGCCAGCAGCTTTTCGACTAGCGGGATAGCGGGTGAGCAGTACTTC. This chain uses TRBV7-6 with TRBJ2-7; TRBD2 matches at 11 bases. The CDR3 sequence is 16 residues long. Trimming took 3 bases from V and 7 from J; bases not matched to a gene: 11. Looked up from germline, CDR1 is SGHVS and CDR2 is FNYEAQ.

This clonotype was detected a few times. The genes are TRBV27 and TRBJ1-2; D is possibly TRBD1 (6 bases). The CDR3 covers 14 residues. CDR1 is MNHEY and CDR2 is SMNVEV in the germline V gene (reference sequence). V shed 3 bases and J shed 3 bases, with 11 bases lying between them. The CDR3 sequence: CASSFGQTDYGYTF. As DNA, the CDR3 is TGTGCCAGCAGTTTCGGACAGACCGACTATGGCTACACCTTC.

The chain couples TRBV20-1 to TRBJ1-1, with D unresolved. The CDR3 runs to 15 residues. The V gene's germline CDR1 is DFQATT and CDR2 SNEGSKA (reference sequence). V lost 5 bases and J lost 2, with 18 bases in between. The CDR3 spells CSAGVAGSVNTEAFF. In nucleotides, the CDR3 is TGCAGTGCTGGGGTGGCGGGCTCCGTTAACACTGAAGCTTTCTTT.

A few counts support this clonotype. The chain recombines TRBV7-9 with TRBJ2-7; D may be TRBD2 (7 bases). In germline, CDR1 is SEHNR, CDR2 FQNEAQ (reference sequence). With 8 bases removed from V and 7 bases from J, the gap between germline ends came to 12 bases. The CDR3 loop spans 11 amino acids. DNA for the CDR3: TGTGCCAGCTCTGAGGGGGGGGAGCAGTACTTC. Translating gives CASSEGGEQYF. Variable domain in full (rest from reference TRBV7-9 and TRBJ2-7): DTGVSQNPRHKITKRGQNVTFRCDPISEHNRLYWYRQTLGQGPEFLTYFQNEAQLEKSRLLSDRFSAERPKGSFSTLEIQRTEQGDSAMYLCASSEGGEQYFGPGTRLTVT.

This clonotype has just a few counts. This chain joins TRBV4-2 and TRBJ1-1; D is perhaps TRBD1 (5 bases). This CDR3 region has 16 residues. Trimming cost V 0 bases and J 3 bases, with 14 bases left between them. Germline V CDR1 and CDR2: LGHNA, YNFKEQ. This CDR3 is CASSQDQGGRHTEAFF. The CDR3 DNA sequence: TGTGCCAGCAGCCAAGATCAGGGAGGAAGGCACACTGAAGCTTTCTTT.

This clonotype was observed a few times. The genes are TRBV9 and TRBJ1-1, with TRBD1 identical over 8 bases. The CDR3 extends over 14 amino acids. V lost 1 base to trimming and J lost 4 bases; unmatched junction nucleotides: 3. Germline lookup yields CDR1 SGDLS and CDR2 YYNGEE. The CDR3 nucleotides are TGTGCCAGCAGCGTAACAGGGGGGGGCACTGAAGCTTTCTTT. Translation: CASSVTGGGTEAFF.

This clonotype was seen a few times. The V call is TRBV10-3, the J call TRBJ2-5; TRBD1 matches at 7 bases. The CDR3 length is 11 residues. The junction had 3 bases not matched to a gene; V was cut back by 11 bases and J by 3 bases. Looked up from germline, CDR1 is ENHRY and CDR2 is SYGVKD. The CDR3 loop is CAAGTEETQYF. The CDR3, as DNA: TGTGCCGCCGGGACAGAAGAGACCCAGTACTTC.

There are a few counts of this clonotype. The chain employs TRBV9 and TRBJ2-2; D is unresolved. V dropped 1 base and J dropped 4 bases, with 8 bases sitting between them. Germline V gene data show CDR1 as SGDLS and CDR2 as YYNGEE. There are 14 residues in the CDR3. The CDR3 nucleotides are TGTGCCAGCAGCGTAATGGACCTCACCGGGGAGCTGTTTTTT. Translated: CASSVMDLTGELFF.

This clonotype was recorded a few times. V and J are TRBV27 and TRBJ2-1; weak D call: TRBD1 (5 bases). CDR1 MNHEY and CDR2 SMNVEV come from the germline V gene (reference sequence). The CDR3 consists of 16 residues. V lost 6 bases and J 4 bases, leaving 19 bases between the germline ends. CDR3 sequence: CASSPTDNSLYNEQFF. CDR3 nucleotide sequence: TGTGCCAGCAGCCCCACGGACAACTCGCTTTACAATGAGCAGTTCTTC.

This clonotype showed up just once. The chain carries TRBV7-9 and TRBJ2-3, with D perhaps TRBD1 (5 bases). Germline V gene sequence: CDR1 SEHNR, CDR2 FQNEAQ (reference sequence). The CDR3 extends over 16 amino acids. The V gene lost 1 base and the J gene lost 0 bases, with 11 bases spanning the gap. CDR3: CASSLEQAPSTDTQYF. The CDR3 DNA sequence: TGTGCCAGCAGCTTAGAACAGGCCCCTAGCACAGATACGCAGTATTTT.

This clonotype appeared a few times. V usage is TRBV25-1 and J usage is TRBJ1-1; no reliable D call. Trimming stripped 0 bases from V and 1 base from J, with 9 bases between. The CDR3 contains 15 residues. Germline V lookup: CDR1 MGHDK, CDR2 SYGVNS. CDR3: CASSEYSEANTEAFF. The CDR3 region has the DNA TGTGCCAGCAGTGAATATTCGGAGGCGAACACTGAAGCTTTCTTT.

The V and J genes are TRBV21-1 and TRBJ2-1; the D segment call TRBD1 is taken from the table without a DNA check. TRBV21-1 corresponds to a pseudogene. The CDR3 covers 16 residues. CDR3 bases: TGTGCCAGCAGCTACCCTGGGAGTCCGTCCTACAATGAGCAGTTCTTC. This sequence encodes CASSYPGSPSYNEQFF.

This clonotype came up many times. The chain links TRBV20-1 to TRBJ2-1, with 9 positions matching TRBD2. V lost 0 bases and J lost 8; bases outside the gene matches: 8. There are 15 residues in the CDR3. Looked up from germline, CDR1 is DFQATT and CDR2 is SNEGSKA (reference sequence). Written as DNA, the CDR3 is TGCAGTGCTAGAGATCAGGGACTAGCCTTCGATGAGCAGTTCTTC. Translating it yields CSARDQGLAFDEQFF.

This clonotype was found many times. The chain joins TRBV24-1 to TRBJ2-1; no clear D gene. Per germline, CDR1 KGHDR and CDR2 SFDVKD. Trimming cost V 5 bases and J 2 bases, with 6 bases left between them. This CDR3 comprises 13 residues. In nucleotides, the CDR3 is TGTGCCACCAGTGCGTCCGCCTACAATGAGCAGTTCTTC. Its protein is CATSASAYNEQFF.

In this sample, this clonotype turned up a few times. The chain employs TRBV4-1 and TRBJ1-1; D remains ambiguous. There are 13 residues in the CDR3. The V gene lost 4 bases and the J gene lost 4 bases, with 10 bases spanning the gap. Germline V gene data show CDR1 as MGHRA and CDR2 as YSYEKL. Written as DNA, the CDR3 is TGCGCCAGCAGCCCATTAAAGAGCACTGAAGCTTTCTTT. It is translated as CASSPLKSTEAFF.

This clonotype was observed at least ten times. This chain uses TRBV29-1 with TRBJ2-1; D unresolved. The CDR3 runs 13 residues. CDR1 and CDR2 (germline): SQVTM, ANQGSEA. V dropped 3 bases and J dropped 8 bases, with 14 bases sitting between them. CDR3 sequence: CSVDGVKGDEQFF. The DNA of the CDR3 is TGCAGCGTTGATGGTGTGAAAGGCGATGAGCAGTTCTTC.

This clonotype was counted only a few times. This chain connects TRBV7-8 to TRBJ1-2; 7 bases map to TRBD1. CDR3 length equals 15 residues. With V trimmed by 2 bases and J by 6 bases, 9 bases remained unmatched. Germline V CDR1 and CDR2: SGHVS, FQNEAQ. The CDR3 protein is CASSLSRGPGDGYTF. The CDR3, as DNA: TGTGCCAGCAGCTTAAGTAGGGGGCCGGGCGATGGCTACACCTTC.

J is TRBJ1-1 and V is TRBV11-2; D gene uncertain. Trimming took 1 base from V and 1 from J, leaving 10 bases between them. The CDR3 totals 15 residues. CDR1 SGHAT and CDR2 FQNNGV come from the germline V gene. The CDR3 nucleotides read TGTGCCAGCAGCTTAGTCTGTGGGAAGAACACTGAAGCTTTCTTT. It specifies CASSLVCGKNTEAFF.

The sample holds a few counts of this clonotype. This chain joins TRBV15 and TRBJ2-7; 11 nucleotides line up with TRBD2. Germline CDR1 and CDR2: LNHNV and YYDKDF (reference sequence). The V segment lost 0 bases and the J segment 5 bases; nucleotides outside the gene matches: 3. This CDR3 spans 15 amino acids. CDR3 coding DNA: TGTGCCACCAGCAGAGATCTAGCGGGGGGCCACGAGCAGTACTTC. It specifies CATSRDLAGGHEQYF.